A selection of T cell receptor beta chains follows, all from one sample in a study of somatic mutations in cytotoxic T cells in rheumatoid arthritis. The protocol was immunoSEQ multiplex PCR, while the TCRdb copy is restricted to in-frame clones and leaves out a portion. The data contain approximately 4,800 clones, more than 75% of them seen just once; the ten biggest clones take up 36%. Sequencing used CD8+ T cells sorted from blood. All receptors come from a woman aged 45-60 years with rheumatoid arthritis. Each CDR3 is given with its conserved first and last residue. The order of the fields is clone size, D gene, J gene, V gene, CDR3 DNA, CDR3 protein. The D gene is left open where the match is weak. A clone size is listed for some rows: how often the clone was seen (once, few, many), or a class if it is expanded.

- - TRBJ2-7 TRBV27 TGTGCCAGCAGTTTACAGGTACAGGGCCCCTACGAGCAGTACTTC CASSLQVQGPYEQYF
- TRBD2 TRBJ2-1 TRBV27 TGTGCCAGCAGTTTATTAGCGGGAGGCTCCTACAATGAGCAGTTCTTC CASSLLAGGSYNEQFF
- - TRBJ2-7 TRBV20-1 TGCAGTGCTTCGCAGTACGAGCAGTACTTC CSASQYEQYF
- - TRBJ1-4 TRBV7-8 TGTGCCAGCAGCGGACCCATGGGGGCTGAAAAACTGTTTTTT CASSGPMGAEKLFF
- - TRBJ1-2 TRBV30 TGTGCCTGGAGTGGGTGGGCAGGGGAGATCTATGGCTACACCTTC CAWSGWAGEIYGYTF
- - TRBJ2-3 TRBV5-6 TGTGCCAGCAGCCTAGACCGGGATACGCAGTATTTT CASSLDRDTQYF
- - TRBJ1-1 TRBV13 TGTGCCAGCAGCTTAGGGGGGCAGAACACTGAAGCTTTCTTT CASSLGGQNTEAFF
- TRBD2 TRBJ2-5 TRBV6-1 TGTGCCAGCAGTTCATCGGCGGGGGGGCCGGAGACCCAGTACTTC CASSSSAGGPETQYF
- TRBD1 TRBJ1-2 TRBV9 TGTGCCAGCGACGATCCAGACAGGGTTGGCTACACCTTC CASDDPDRVGYTF
- - TRBJ1-2 TRBV21-1 TGTGCCAGCAGCAAGGAAGGGGTGATTAATGGCTACACCTTC CASSKEGVINGYTF
- - TRBJ1-1 TRBV27 TGTGCCAGCAGTTTATCCGCTTACATGAACACTGAAGCTTTCTTT CASSLSAYMNTEAFF
- TRBD1 TRBJ2-3 TRBV5-4 TGTGCCAGCAGCCCCCGGGACAGGGGTCCAGATACGCAGTATTTT CASSPRDRGPDTQYF
- - TRBJ2-7 TRBV7-6 TGTGCCAGCAGCTTAACAGCAGCCTACGAGCAGTACTTC CASSLTAAYEQYF
- - TRBJ1-1 TRBV13 TGTGCCAGCAGCTTAGGCGACAGGCTGAACACTGAAGCTTTCTTT CASSLGDRLNTEAFF
- - TRBJ1-1 TRBV11-2 TGTGCCAGCAGGGGGGGGGCGAACACTGAAGCTTTCTTT CASRGGANTEAFF
- - TRBJ1-1 TRBV4-1 TGCGCCAGCAGCCAAGATAGATGGGGGGATACTGAAGCTTTCTTT CASSQDRWGDTEAFF
- TRBD1 TRBJ1-5 TRBV29-1 TGCAGCGTTGGGACAGGGGCGGATAGCAATCAGCCCCAGCATTTT CSVGTGADSNQPQHF
- - TRBJ2-7 TRBV5-6 TGTGCCAGCAGCTTCTACTCCTACGAGCAGTACTTC CASSFYSYEQYF
few TRBD2 TRBJ2-5 TRBV29-1 TGCAGCGTTACGCAACCCCGCTACGCTAGCGGGGTTCCGCACCCGCAAGAGACCCAGTACTTC CSVTQPRYASGVPHPQETQYF
- - TRBJ2-3 TRBV7-8 TGTGCCAGCAGCTTAGCGACAGGAATCACAGATACGCAGTATTTT CASSLATGITDTQYF
- - TRBJ1-2 TRBV19 TGTGCCAGTAGTACGCAGGGTGGCTACACCTTC CASSTQGGYTF
- - TRBJ1-2 TRBV5-6 TGTGCCAGCAGCTCTCCTGGAGAAGGCTACACCTTC CASSSPGEGYTF
few TRBD2 TRBJ2-1 TRBV5-4 TGTGCCGGCGGGACTAGCGGGTCGAATGAGCAGTTCTTC CAGGTSGSNEQFF
- TRBD1 TRBJ2-1 TRBV15 TGTGCCACCAGCAACCACGGACAGGGACAGTTCTTC CATSNHGQGQFF
- TRBD1 TRBJ1-6 TRBV18 TGTGCCAGCTCACCGTGGGACAGCTCCTATAATTCACCCCTCCACTTT CASSPWDSSYNSPLHF
- - TRBJ2-7 TRBV27 TGTGCCAGCAGTTTATCGTGGGGTGCAGGGTACGAGCAGTACTTC CASSLSWGAGYEQYF
once TRBD1 TRBJ2-2 TRBV10-2 TGCGCCAGCAGGCCGGGACAGGGGACCGGGGAGCTGTTTTTT CASRPGQGTGELFF
once - TRBJ2-3 TRBV15 TGTGCCACCTCGGACAGCGAAAGCACAGATACGCAGTATTTT CATSDSESTDTQYF
- - TRBJ2-7 TRBV9 TGTGCCAGCAGCGTAAACCCTGACAGGAACACCTACGAGCAGTACTTC CASSVNPDRNTYEQYF